The 32 T cell receptor beta chains below come from one sample, sequenced in a study of T cells in Graves' hyperthyroidism and ophthalmopathy. Researchers took RNA transcripts and amplified the TCR beta CDR3 regions from them. Primed by the HTBI set, a first-round RT-PCR was run on the TCR CDR3. TCRdb reprocessed the multiplex PCR reads via MiXCR and lists one record per CDR3 protein. Among under 750,000 distinct CDR3 sequences, around 19% were seen once, and the ten largest hold over 15%. Sequencing was carried out using blood. The source is a woman aged 45-65 years with Graves' hyperthyroidism that later progressed to Graves' ophthalmopathy.

This clonotype was counted at least ten times. The chain is built from TRBV30 and TRBJ1-1; 7 nucleotides agree with TRBD1. The CDR3 runs to 11 residues. The V and J ends lost 4 bases and 10 bases, in that order; junction bases with no gene match: 6. The germline gives CDR1 GTSNPN, CDR2 SVGIG (reference sequence). The CDR3 region is CAWTTGQIAFF. DNA for the CDR3: TGTGCCTGGACTACGGGACAGATAGCTTTCTTT. Using reference TRBV30 and TRBJ1-1 for the parts outside the CDR3, the full variable domain is SQTIHQWPATLVQPVGSPLSLECTVEGTSNPNLYWYRQAAGRGLQLLFYSVGIGQISSEVPQNLSASRPQDRQFILSSKKLLLSDSGFYLCAWTTGQIAFFGQGTRLTVV.

This clonotype was observed at least ten times. CDR3 in amino acids: CSVEDHGTGVSTEAFF. Here the CDR3 DNA reads TGCAGCGTTGAAGATCACGGGACAGGGGTTTCCACTGAAGCTTTCTTT. This sequence joins TRBV29-1 and TRBJ1-1; 10 bases match TRBD1. The CDR3 loop spans 16 amino acids. Germline-derived CDR1 and CDR2 are SQVTM and ANQGSEA. V shed 0 bases, J shed 4 bases, and the junction held 8 bases outside the gene matches.

This clonotype was counted ten times or more. The chain carries TRBV7-3 and TRBJ2-1; 7 nucleotides agree with TRBD2. From germline, CDR1 is SGHTA and CDR2 FQGTGA. The J segment lost 0 bases and the V segment lost 1 base, leaving 3 bases of the junction unmatched. The CDR3 runs 16 residues. Written as DNA, the CDR3 is TGTGCCAGCAGCTTAATGGGCGGGAGCTCCTACAATGAGCAGTTCTTC. Translating gives CASSLMGGSSYNEQFF.

CDR3 sequence reads: CASSSGPTGSDTF. In DNA form, the CDR3 reads TGTGCCAGCAGCTCTGGCCCGACAGGGAGCGACACCTTC. This chain connects TRBV13 to TRBJ1-2; 7 positions agree with TRBD1. Trimming cost V 4 bases and J 12 bases; bases outside gene matches: 11. The CDR3 runs 13 residues. Per the germline V gene, CDR1 is PRHDT and CDR2 is FYEKMQ (reference sequence). The complete variable domain, with remaining parts taken from reference TRBV13 and TRBJ1-2, reads AAGVIQSPRHLIKEKRETATLKCYPIPRHDTVYWYQQGPGQDPQFLISFYEKMQSDKGSIPDRFSAQQFSDYHSELNMSSLELGDSALYFCASSSGPTGSDTFGSGTRLTVV.

The rearrangement joins TRBV4-1 to TRBJ1-1; D gene ambiguous. The CDR3 loop spans 13 amino acids. Germline assignment: CDR1 MGHRA and CDR2 YSYEKL. Trimming stripped 0 bases from V and 3 bases from J, with 5 bases between. CDR3 DNA sequence: TGCGCCAGCAGCCAAGAGCCTTACACTGAAGCTTTCTTT. Its translation is CASSQEPYTEAFF.

This clonotype was seen only a few times. The chain carries TRBV20-1 and TRBJ2-1, with 7 nucleotides matching TRBD1. The CDR3 runs to 14 residues. Germline assignment: CDR1 DFQATT and CDR2 SNEGSKA (reference sequence). The trim removed 4 bases at V and 6 bases at J, leaving 9 bases unmatched. This chain's CDR3 is CSAKGPRQGNEQFF. In nucleotides, the CDR3 is TGCAGTGCTAAAGGCCCGCGACAGGGCAATGAGCAGTTCTTC.

This clonotype was found many times. The chain recombines TRBV13 with TRBJ1-5; unclear D gene. Germline CDR1 PRHDT, CDR2 FYEKMQ (reference sequence). The CDR3 runs to 13 residues. Trimming shortened V by 0 bases and J by 7 bases, and 7 bases separated the two germline ends. Here the CDR3 reads CASSLGSVQPQHF. CDR3 bases: TGTGCCAGCAGCTTAGGCAGCGTACAGCCCCAGCATTTT.

V is TRBV4-1 and J is TRBJ1-1; the D is unclear. CDR3 length: 14 amino acids. Trimming removed 3 bases at V and 5 bases at J, with 13 bases between. Germline CDR1 reads MGHRA; CDR2 reads YSYEKL. CDR3 loop: CASSQETVETEAFF. CDR3 bases: TGCGCCAGCAGCCAGGAAACAGTGGAAACTGAAGCTTTCTTT.

Regarding this clonotype: This sequence may be a read error, since a much larger clone differs from it by one base. V is TRBV7-6 and J is TRBJ1-1; D is undetermined. The germline V gene has CDR1 SGHVS and CDR2 FNYEAQ. The CDR3 runs 15 residues. DNA of the CDR3: TGTGCCAGCAGCCTTACGGGCAAATCGAACGCTGAAGCTTTCTTT. Its protein product is CASSLTGKSNAEAFF. Drawing the rest from reference TRBV7-6 and TRBJ1-1, the complete variable domain is GAGVSQSPRYKVTKRGQDVALRCDPISGHVSLYWYRQALGQGPEFLTYFNYEAQQDKSGLPNDRFSAERPEGSISTLTIQRTEQRDSAMYRCASSLTGKSNAEAFFGQGTRLTVV.

This clonotype was detected a few times. CDR3 amino acids: CASSQPGRQTIYGYTF. CDR3 nucleotides: TGCGCCAGCAGCCAACCAGGTCGACAGACCATCTATGGCTACACCTTC. The chain couples TRBV4-1 to TRBJ1-2; possibly TRBD1 for D (5 bases). Germline CDR1 is MGHRA and CDR2 is YSYEKL. This CDR3 spans 16 amino acids. V dropped 2 bases and J dropped 4 bases, with 17 bases sitting between them.

In this sample, this clonotype turned up many times. In DNA form, the CDR3 reads TGTGCCAGCAGCCGATCCCGCGGGGGGGCGGGAGAGACCCAGTACTTC. It specifies CASSRSRGGAGETQYF. The gene calls are TRBV3-1 and TRBJ2-5, with TRBD2 matching over 9 bases. V lost 4 bases, J lost 4 bases, and 10 bases stayed unmatched. The CDR3 sequence is 16 residues long. From germline, CDR1 is LGHDT and CDR2 YNNKEL (reference sequence).

This chain connects TRBV20-1 to TRBJ2-1, with D hard to call. With 5 bases removed from V and 3 bases from J, the gap between germline ends came to 14 bases. The CDR3 spans 14 residues. CDR1 DFQATT and CDR2 SNEGSKA come from the germline V gene (reference sequence). CDR3 nucleotide sequence: TGCAGTGCTGAACCGGTAACCGGCTACAATGAGCAGTTCTTC. This codes for CSAEPVTGYNEQFF.

CDR3 amino acids: CASASPAGLAADTQYF. As DNA, the CDR3 is TGTGCCAGCGCTTCCCCTGCCGGACTAGCCGCAGATACGCAGTATTTT. The V gene is TRBV28, the J gene TRBJ2-3, with 8 nucleotides matching TRBD2. The CDR3 contains 16 residues. Germline values: CDR1 MDHEN, CDR2 SYDVKM. Losses at the gene ends were 8 bases for V and 4 bases for J; bases not matched to a gene: 14.

The chain uses TRBV7-3 and TRBJ2-5; TRBD1 matches 11 bases. CDR1 and CDR2 from the germline V gene are SGHTA and FQGTGA. The CDR3 length is 21 residues. V shed 4 bases, J shed 5 bases, and the junction held 24 bases outside the gene matches. The CDR3 reads CASSWLRGPEDRGLRLETQYF. The CDR3 DNA reads TGTGCCAGCAGCTGGTTGCGCGGGCCGGAGGACAGGGGGCTTCGGTTGGAGACCCAGTACTTC.

The chain uses TRBV20-1 and TRBJ2-4, with D possibly being TRBD2 (6 bases). CDR3 length: 12 residues. The germline V gene has CDR1 DFQATT and CDR2 SNEGSKA (reference sequence). Between the trimmed V and J ends, which lost 6 bases and 8 bases, there was a span of 14 bases. CDR3 in amino acids: CSASGGSDIQYF. Written as DNA, the CDR3 is TGCAGTGCCAGTGGAGGGAGTGACATTCAGTACTTC.

The rearrangement uses TRBV5-1 and TRBJ2-2; D may correspond to TRBD1 or TRBD2 (6 bases each). Deletions cut 4 bases from V and 1 base from J, with 11 bases between. The CDR3 spans 15 residues. Germline V gene lookup returns CDR1 SGHRS and CDR2 YFSETQ. CDR3 region: CASSPAGQNTGELFF. The DNA for the CDR3 is TGCGCCAGCAGCCCGGCGGGACAGAACACCGGGGAGCTGTTTTTT.

This clonotype has only a few counts. A read error may produce the germline difference seen at one junction end. This rearrangement joins TRBV5-5 to TRBJ1-2; D remains unclear. CDR1 is SGHKS, CDR2 YYEKEE, per germline (reference sequence). The CDR3 covers 14 residues. CDR3 sequence (DNA): TGTGCCAGCAGCTTGGATAGGACCCTCTATGGCTGCACCTTC. This encodes CASSLDRTLYGCTF.

The table lists this clonotype with a few counts. The genes are TRBV12-3 or TRBV12-4 and TRBJ1-2; 7 positions agree with TRBD1. V shed 4 bases and J 4 bases; nucleotides not matched to a gene: 9. The CDR3 is 15 amino acids. The CDR3: CASSSVPGQLYGYTF. CDR3 bases: TGTGCCAGCAGTTCAGTTCCGGGACAGCTCTATGGCTACACCTTC.

The J gene is TRBJ2-7, the V gene TRBV7-2, with 7 bases lining up with TRBD1. This CDR3 is built from 16 residues. The J segment lost 0 bases and the V segment lost 5 bases, leaving 10 bases of the junction unmatched. Germline V gene lookup returns CDR1 SGHTA and CDR2 FQGNSA. CDR3 region: CASSHRGRGLSYEQYF. In DNA, the CDR3 is TGTGCCAGCAGCCACCGAGGTAGGGGGCTCTCCTACGAGCAGTACTTC.

The CDR3 DNA follows: TGCGCCAGCAGCTGGATATTTTGGGGGCACCAAGAGACCCAGTACTTC. Protein product: CASSWIFWGHQETQYF. The chain uses TRBV5-1 and TRBJ2-5, with D possibly matching TRBD1 (6 bases). The germline CDR1 and CDR2 sequences are SGHRS and YFSETQ. CDR3 size: 16 residues. V was shortened by 3 bases and J by 0 bases, with 15 bases between the two germline ends.

This clonotype came up many times. The chain is built from TRBV7-9 and TRBJ1-2, with TRBD1 as a possible D gene (5 bases). The germline V and J ends were trimmed by 5 bases and 2 bases, with 15 bases remaining between them. From germline, CDR1 is SEHNR and CDR2 FQNEAQ (reference sequence). This CDR3 is 15 amino acids long. The CDR3 DNA is TGTGCCAGCAGCCCCGGGACGGAGGTAAACTATGGCTACACCTTC. It translates to CASSPGTEVNYGYTF.

On this clonotype itself: This may be a read error: a much more frequent sequence differs by one nucleotide. V and J are TRBV5-1 and TRBJ2-1, with D unresolved. CDR1 and CDR2 from the germline V gene are SGHRS and YFSETQ. The CDR3 consists of 15 residues. The CDR3 nucleotides read TGCGCCGGCAGTCTGGTCTCTGGGGTATACAATGAGCAGTTCTTC. Encoded protein: CAGSLVSGVYNEQFF.

The V and J genes are TRBV6-2 or TRBV6-3 and TRBJ2-1; possibly TRBD2 for D (5 bases). Germline V CDR1 and CDR2: MNHEY, SVGEGT. V shed 7 bases and J shed 3 bases, with 13 bases lying between them. The CDR3 totals 14 residues. This chain's CDR3 is CASTHDGNYNEQFF. The CDR3 DNA sequence: TGTGCCAGCACCCACGACGGGAACTACAATGAGCAGTTCTTC.

At least ten counts were recorded for this clonotype. V is TRBV20-1 and J is TRBJ1-1; maybe TRBD1 (6 bases). V shed 5 bases and J shed 0 bases, with 13 bases lying between them. Looked up from germline, CDR1 is DFQATT and CDR2 is SNEGSKA (reference sequence). The CDR3 is made up of 14 amino acids. CDR3 coding DNA: TGCAGTGCTGGGGGGCGGCTGCTGAACACTGAAGCTTTCTTT. Amino acids: CSAGGRLLNTEAFF.

This clonotype was found many times. The genes are TRBV6-1 and TRBJ2-3; 8 bases fit TRBD2. The germline CDR1 and CDR2 sequences are MNHNS and SASEGT. The CDR3 extends over 15 amino acids. V gave up 5 bases and J gave up 4 bases; unmatched junction bases: 8. The CDR3: CASSYSGEGSDTQYF. The CDR3 bases are TGTGCCAGCAGTTATAGCGGGGAAGGGTCAGATACGCAGTATTTT.

This clonotype was seen a handful of times. The chain combines TRBV3-1 with TRBJ1-6, with D perhaps TRBD1 (6 bases). Germline lookup yields CDR1 LGHDT and CDR2 YNNKEL (reference sequence). With 4 bases removed from V and 6 bases from J, the gap between germline ends came to 16 bases. The CDR3 sequence is 16 residues long. CDR3 bases: TGTGCCAGCAGCCCCCGAGTAGGGACATCTAATTCACCCCTCCACTTT. Translating gives CASSPRVGTSNSPLHF. The full variable domain, its missing parts supplied by reference TRBV3-1 and TRBJ1-6, is DTAVSQTPKYLVTQMGNDKSIKCEQNLGHDTMYWYKQDSKKFLKIMFSYNNKELIINETVPNRFSPKSPDKAHLNLHINSLELGDSAVYFCASSPRVGTSNSPLHFGNGTRLTVT.

This clonotype was seen a few times. The gene calls are TRBV4-2 and TRBJ2-5; D may be TRBD1 (6 bases). Germline V gene sequence: CDR1 LGHNA, CDR2 YNFKEQ. V lost 0 bases to trimming and J lost 5 bases, with 10 bases between them. This CDR3 is built from 14 residues. The CDR3 loop reads CASSQEPRGETQYF. The CDR3 bases are TGTGCCAGCAGCCAAGAGCCAAGGGGGGAGACCCAGTACTTC.

This clonotype was observed many times. J is TRBJ1-6 and V is TRBV3-1; no firm D call. Germline V gene data show CDR1 as LGHDT and CDR2 as YNNKEL (reference sequence). V lost 1 base and J lost 9, with 7 bases in between. This CDR3 has 13 amino acids. The CDR3 nucleotides read TGTGCCAGCAGCCAAGCTATCGGTTCACCCCTCCACTTT. Amino acids: CASSQAIGSPLHF.

This clonotype was seen a handful of times. This chain links TRBV5-1 with TRBJ1-2, with 9 nucleotides matching TRBD1. The CDR3 contains 15 residues. The germline V gene encodes CDR1 SGHRS and CDR2 YFSETQ. Trimming took 4 bases from V and 4 from J; bases not matched to a gene: 8. CDR3 loop: CASSPGQGIGYGYTF. In nucleotides, the CDR3 is TGCGCCAGCAGCCCGGGACAGGGAATCGGCTATGGCTACACCTTC.

Concerning this clonotype itself: This may be a read error, as it is one base from a much larger clone. The rearrangement joins TRBV3-1 to TRBJ2-5; D not resolved. The CDR3 has 15 residues. The germline V gene encodes CDR1 LGHDT and CDR2 YNNKEL (reference sequence). The V gene lost 4 bases and the J gene lost 5 bases, with 17 bases spanning the gap. The CDR3, as DNA: TGTGCCAGCAGCCCAAGTCGTGGTACCGGGGAGACCCAGTACTTC. As protein: CASSPSRGTGETQYF.

This chain uses TRBV6-1 with TRBJ1-2, with D unclear. The CDR3 loop spans 14 amino acids. V dropped 0 bases and J dropped 9 bases, with 14 bases sitting between them. Germline assignment: CDR1 MNHNS and CDR2 SASEGT. In nucleotides, the CDR3 is TGTGCCAGCAGTGAAGCGACACGACCGGGCCGCTACACCTTC. It translates to CASSEATRPGRYTF.

This clonotype was counted a few times. The chain has TRBV29-1 and TRBJ2-1; D remains unclear. Germline assignment: CDR1 SQVTM and CDR2 ANQGSEA. Deletions cut 6 bases from V and 12 bases from J, with 18 bases between. The CDR3 has 12 residues. The CDR3 loop is CSVVKRHLPQFF. The CDR3 bases are TGCAGCGTCGTTAAAAGACACCTTCCGCAGTTCTTC.